In its sample, the clone carrying this TCR beta chain was seen many times. What it binds is not known. There are 16 residues in the CDR3. Losses at the gene ends were 3 bases for V and 5 bases for J; bases not matched to a gene: 12. The TCR beta library used iRepertoire HTBI primers with Arm-PCR amplification of CDR3. MiXCR was run by TCRdb on the multiplex PCR reads, yielding one entry per CDR3 protein. The sample records roughly 500,000 distinct CDR3 sequences, about 13% being singletons. This sample was taken from a study of regulatory T cells in long-lasting Graves disease. Overall study context: Graves' patients with a new diagnosis had received antithyroid drugs under 3 months. Study-wide results and caveats: Sample size, which was small, may have reduced accuracy.

Time point here: newly diagnosed GD, antithyroid drugs for less than 3 months. The authors made the TCR library using RNA they extracted from PBMCs. The data were also submitted as part of a second study, on T cells in Graves' hyperthyroidism and ophthalmopathy.

Here the sequenced sample was peripheral blood mononuclear cells (PBMCs), taken at new diagnosis, from a patient treated with antithyroid drugs. This chain joins TRBV12-3 or TRBV12-4 and TRBJ1-2; 7 bases map to TRBD1. This sequence was found in a young man with Graves disease. The CDR3 region is CASSLDSEGGAYGYTF. As DNA, the CDR3 is TGTGCCAGCAGTTTGGATTCGGAAGGGGGCGCGTATGGCTACACCTTC.